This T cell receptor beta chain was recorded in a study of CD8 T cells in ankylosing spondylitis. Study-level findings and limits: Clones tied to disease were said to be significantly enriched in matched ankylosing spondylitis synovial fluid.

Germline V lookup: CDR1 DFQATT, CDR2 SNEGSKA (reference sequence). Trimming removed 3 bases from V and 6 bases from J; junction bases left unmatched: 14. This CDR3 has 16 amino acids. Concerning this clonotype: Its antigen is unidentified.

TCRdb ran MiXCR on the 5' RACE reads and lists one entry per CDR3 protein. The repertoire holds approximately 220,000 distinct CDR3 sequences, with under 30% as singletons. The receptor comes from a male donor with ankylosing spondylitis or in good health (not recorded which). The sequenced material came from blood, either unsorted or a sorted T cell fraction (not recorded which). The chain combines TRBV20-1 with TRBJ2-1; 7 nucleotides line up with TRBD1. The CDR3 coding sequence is TGCAGTGCTAGGCCGTTTGGAGACAGGGTCAGCAATGAGCAGTTCTTC. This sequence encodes CSARPFGDRVSNEQFF.